This T cell receptor beta chain is drawn from a study of T cell responses to AZD1222 COVID-19 vaccine. Comments on this clone: What it binds is not known.

The CDR3 spans 13 residues. Per germline, CDR1 LNHDA and CDR2 SQIVND (reference sequence). Trimming took off 4 bases at V and 9 bases at J, with 15 bases between the two ends. Profiling relied on immunoSEQ multiplex PCR, and the TCRdb table lists in-frame clones only, not all of them. In the table there are more than 95,000 clones, over 90% of which are singletons. The study's findings and limits: At baseline, just five or six AZD1222 recipients tested seropositive. CD4 TCRs associated with vaccination spanned spike, dominating at 160-218 and 743-854. Females outnumbered males among donors, who were mostly white British; clonal diversity was possibly underestimated.

The sequencing used peripheral blood, collected on day 0 of AZD1222 vaccination. The receptor comes from an adult in good health. This chain joins TRBV19 and TRBJ1-1, with D perhaps matching TRBD1 (5 bases). CDR3 in DNA: TGTGCCAGTAGTACACTGGCGGGGGGGAAAGCTTTCTTT. Amino acids: CASSTLAGGKAFF.